Sequencing of this TCR beta chain was carried out in a study of hypomethylating agent response in myelodysplastic syndrome. Study-level information: Of 11 patients, a few carried TET2, the most frequent mutation.

Profiled with immunoSEQ multiplex PCR; TCRdb holds only in-frame clones, not every one. This repertoire shows nearly 3,500 clones, roughly 86% found once; its top ten account for roughly 29%. Germline loops: CDR1 SNHLY, CDR2 FYNNEI. V gave up 9 bases and J gave up 3 bases, with 20 bases separating them. The CDR3 spans 16 residues. V usage is TRBV2 and J usage is TRBJ2-2, with TRBD2 as a possible D gene (6 bases). Sample: bone marrow, taken before or after starting hypomethylating agent treatment for myelodysplastic syndrome (not recorded which). This TCR derives from a human donor with myelodysplastic syndrome. CDR3 protein: CARGKEGTRDTGELFF. The CDR3 nucleotides are TGTGCCAGGGGTAAGGAGGGGACCCGCGACACCGGGGAGCTGTTTTTT. The full variable domain, with the rest looked up from reference TRBV2 and TRBJ2-2, is EPEVTQTPSHQVTQMGQEVILRCVPISNHLYFYWYRQILGQKVEFLVSFYNNEISEKSEIFDDQFSVERPDGSNFTLKIRSTKLEDSAMYFCARGKEGTRDTGELFFGEGSRLTVL.